These 20 T cell receptor beta chains were all obtained from the same sample, sequenced in a study of beta chain features in type 1 diabetes. Isolated RNA was reverse transcribed in full, so expressed TCRB transcripts were sequenced. TCRdb's table, derived via immunoSEQ multiplex PCR, lists solely in-frame clones and lacks some. The sample records about 340,000 clones, roughly 14% being singletons. For these TCRs, the target antigens are not known. Study-level points and caveats: Moderate but significant shortening of TCRB CDR3s was recorded in all four CD4+ subsets from Type 1 diabetes patients.

Material: naive CD4+ T cells from blood. All receptors derive from a young woman with type 1 diabetes.

This sequence joins TRBV5-1 and TRBJ2-1; no reliable D call. The CDR3 is 13 residues long. CDR1 and CDR2 from the germline V gene are SGHRS and YFSETQ. V was trimmed by 3 bases and J by 9 bases, leaving 13 bases between them. The CDR3 DNA sequence: TGCGCCAGCAGCTACCCCTCGGGTGGTGAGCAGTTCTTC. Amino acids: CASSYPSGGEQFF. The whole variable domain, filled in from reference TRBV5-1 and TRBJ2-1, reads KAGVTQTPRYLIKTRGQQVTLSCSPISGHRSVSWYQQTPGQGLQFLFEYFSETQRNKGNFPGRFSGRQFSNSRSEMNVSTLELGDSALYLCASSYPSGGEQFFGPGTRLTVL.

The V call is TRBV9, the J call TRBJ2-1, with 9 positions matching TRBD2. Germline CDR1 and CDR2: SGDLS and YYNGEE. This CDR3 is built from 14 residues. J was trimmed by 5 bases and V by 3 bases; bases with no gene match: 3. CDR3 protein: CASSGLAGNNEQFF. The CDR3, as DNA: TGTGCCAGCAGCGGGCTAGCGGGAAACAATGAGCAGTTCTTC.

The chain carries TRBV2 and TRBJ1-5, with D maybe TRBD1 (6 bases). CDR1 and CDR2 (germline): SNHLY, FYNNEI. This CDR3 comprises 16 residues. Trimming took off 6 bases at V and 1 base at J, with 16 bases between the two ends. The CDR3 coding sequence is TGTGCCAGCAGGGCTAGAACAGGGTTCAGCAATCAGCCCCAGCATTTT. Protein: CASRARTGFSNQPQHF.

The J gene is TRBJ2-5, the V gene TRBV18; D is undetermined. The CDR3 contains 13 residues. The V gene lost 3 bases and the J gene lost 5 bases, with 10 bases spanning the gap. The V gene's germline CDR1 is KGHSH and CDR2 LQKENI. CDR3 residues: CASSPPAAETQYF. The CDR3 region has the DNA TGTGCCAGCTCACCGCCGGCGGCGGAGACCCAGTACTTC.

CDR3 amino acids: CASSLIDRDATEAFF. In DNA, the CDR3 is TGTGCCAGCAGTTTGATAGACAGGGACGCCACTGAAGCTTTCTTT. The chain uses TRBV14 and TRBJ1-1, with 7 bases lining up with TRBD1. Germline CDR1 SGHDN, CDR2 FVKESK. The J segment lost 4 bases and the V segment lost 6 bases, leaving 11 bases of the junction unmatched. The CDR3 consists of 15 residues.

This clone was detected only a few times. Sequence at one end of the junction differs from germline and may be a read error. This chain joins TRBV6-5 and TRBJ2-1, with D maybe TRBD2 (5 bases). CDR1 is MNHEY and CDR2 is SVGAGI in the germline V gene. The CDR3 has 12 amino acids. Written as DNA, the CDR3 is TGTGCCAGCAGTTACTCCAGAGGGTACGAGGTCTTC. Protein sequence: CASSYSRGYEVF.

This clone was counted between two and nine times. The rearrangement joins TRBV7-8 to TRBJ2-2; 8 bases line up with TRBD2. Germline V gene lookup returns CDR1 SGHVS and CDR2 FQNEAQ. V lost 6 bases to trimming and J lost 3 bases; unmatched junction nucleotides: 9. The CDR3 loop spans 16 amino acids. The CDR3 loop reads CASRREARRDTGELFF. DNA for the CDR3: TGTGCCAGCAGGCGGGAGGCTCGCCGGGACACCGGGGAGCTGTTTTTT.

This sequence joins TRBV2 and TRBJ2-7; TRBD2 is a possible D gene (5 bases). The CDR3 contains 15 residues. Looked up from germline, CDR1 is SNHLY and CDR2 is FYNNEI. V gave up 7 bases and J gave up 2 bases, with 18 bases separating them. The chain's CDR3 is CASKTAATGAYEQYF. DNA for the CDR3: TGTGCCAGCAAGACTGCAGCCACCGGGGCCTACGAGCAGTACTTC. The full variable domain, with the rest looked up from reference TRBV2 and TRBJ2-7, is EPEVTQTPSHQVTQMGQEVILRCVPISNHLYFYWYRQILGQKVEFLVSFYNNEISEKSEIFDDQFSVERPDGSNFTLKIRSTKLEDSAMYFCASKTAATGAYEQYFGPGTRLTVT.

The genes are TRBV28 and TRBJ1-5, with D possibly TRBD1 on 5 matching bases. Trimming shortened V by 5 bases and J by 6 bases, and 17 bases separated the two germline ends. Germline values: CDR1 MDHEN, CDR2 SYDVKM. The CDR3 spans 15 residues. The CDR3 spells CASSPFWGVGQPQHF. CDR3 DNA: TGTGCCAGCAGTCCCTTTTGGGGGGTAGGTCAGCCCCAGCATTTT.

V is TRBV9 and J is TRBJ1-1; the D is unclear. The CDR3 loop spans 13 amino acids. Germline V lookup: CDR1 SGDLS, CDR2 YYNGEE. Trimming cost V 5 bases and J 1 base, with 9 bases left between them. CDR3 coding DNA: TGTGCCAGCAGTCCTCTCTCGAACACTGAAGCTTTCTTT. It encodes CASSPLSNTEAFF.

The rearrangement joins TRBV5-3 to TRBJ2-5; TRBD2 matches at 7 bases. TRBV5-3 is flagged as an ORF with uncertain function. This CDR3 is built from 18 residues. J gave up 2 bases and V 4 bases, and 17 bases lay outside the gene matches. The CDR3 reads CARSPPWMRETRQETQYF. The CDR3 DNA reads as TGTGCCAGAAGCCCGCCTTGGATGCGGGAGACGCGTCAAGAGACCCAGTACTTC.

This clone was seen a few times. J is TRBJ1-5 and V is TRBV19, with D tentatively TRBD1 (5 bases). The CDR3 covers 12 residues. CDR1 and CDR2 (germline): LNHDA, SQIVND (reference sequence). The V end was cut by 2 bases, the J end by 11 bases, with 10 bases between. This chain's CDR3 is CASSIQEGSQHF. CDR3 nucleotide sequence: TGTGCCAGTAGTATACAGGAGGGGTCCCAGCATTTT. Combining the CDR3 with reference TRBV19 and TRBJ1-5 gives the whole variable domain DGGITQSPKYLFRKEGQNVTLSCEQNLNHDAMYWYRQDPGQGLRLIYYSQIVNDFQKGDIAEGYSVSREKKESFPLTVTSAQKNPTAFYLCASSIQEGSQHFGDGTRLSIL.

This clone was counted once. The chain uses TRBV7-9 and TRBJ1-2; D unclear. The ends were cut back, 5 bases at V and 6 bases at J, with 10 bases in the middle. The CDR3 is 12 amino acids. The germline CDR1 and CDR2 sequences are SEHNR and FQNEAQ (reference sequence). The CDR3 here is CASSRGRDGYTF. DNA for the CDR3: TGTGCCAGCAGCCGAGGTCGGGATGGCTACACCTTC.

This clone was detected only a few times. This chain joins TRBV7-3 and TRBJ2-4; TRBD2 matches at 8 bases. The CDR3 has 14 amino acids. Germline V gene sequence: CDR1 SGHTA, CDR2 FQGTGA. The junction had 6 bases not matched to a gene; V was cut back by 3 bases and J by 8 bases. The chain's CDR3 is CASSFDGRADIQYF. CDR3 coding DNA: TGTGCCAGCAGCTTTGACGGGAGGGCGGACATTCAGTACTTC.

This clone turned up a few times. The chain links TRBV19 to TRBJ1-1, with D uncertain. The CDR3 runs 16 residues. CDR1 is LNHDA, CDR2 SQIVND, per germline (reference sequence). Deletions cut 1 base from V and 1 base from J, with 13 bases between. CDR3 residues: CASSIGADVENTEAFF. CDR3 DNA sequence: TGTGCCAGTAGTATAGGGGCAGACGTTGAGAACACTGAAGCTTTCTTT.

The gene calls are TRBV28 and TRBJ1-2; TRBD1 matches 7 bases. This CDR3 spans 15 amino acids. With V trimmed by 3 bases and J by 6 bases, 10 bases remained unmatched. Looked up from germline, CDR1 is MDHEN and CDR2 is SYDVKM. The CDR3 DNA sequence: TGTGCCAGCAGTTTCCAGGGGGGACCTGAGGATGGCTACACCTTC. This gives the protein CASSFQGGPEDGYTF.

There are a few counts of this clone. V is TRBV28 and J is TRBJ1-5; 8 bases are a match to TRBD1. This CDR3 contains 13 residues. Germline CDR1 is MDHEN and CDR2 is SYDVKM. The trim removed 6 bases at V and 4 bases at J, leaving 2 bases unmatched. Here the CDR3 reads CASRHRGNQPQHF. CDR3 DNA sequence: TGTGCCAGCAGACACAGGGGGAATCAGCCCCAGCATTTT. Together with reference TRBV28 and TRBJ1-5, the CDR3 gives the full variable domain: DVKVTQSSRYLVKRTGEKVFLECVQDMDHENMFWYRQDPGLGLRLIYFSYDVKMKEKGDIPEGYSVSREKKERFSLILESASTNQTSMYLCASRHRGNQPQHFGDGTRLSIL.

CDR3 in amino acids: CASRPGTTSNYGYTF. CDR3 in DNA: TGCGCCAGCAGACCGGGTACCACGTCTAACTATGGCTACACCTTC. V is TRBV5-1 and J is TRBJ1-2; D gene uncertain. From germline, CDR1 is SGHRS and CDR2 YFSETQ. The CDR3 runs 15 residues. Trimming removed 5 bases at V and 0 bases at J, with 14 bases between.

A few counts support this clone. The rearrangement uses TRBV19 and TRBJ2-5; D might be TRBD1 (5 bases). Germline assignment: CDR1 LNHDA and CDR2 SQIVND (reference sequence). The ends were cut back, 7 bases at V and 5 bases at J, with 20 bases in the middle. The CDR3 totals 15 residues. The CDR3 spells CASTTGRALRETQYF. CDR3 in DNA: TGTGCCAGTACTACTGGCAGGGCCCTCCGGGAGACCCAGTACTTC.

This clone was detected a few times. This sequence joins TRBV18 and TRBJ1-1, with D unclear. Trimming removed 3 bases from V and 2 bases from J, with 10 bases in between. CDR1 is KGHSH and CDR2 is LQKENI in the germline V gene. The CDR3 contains 14 residues. CDR3 sequence (DNA): TGTGCCAGCTCACCGGCGAGACTTAACACTGAAGCTTTCTTT. Translated, it gives CASSPARLNTEAFF.